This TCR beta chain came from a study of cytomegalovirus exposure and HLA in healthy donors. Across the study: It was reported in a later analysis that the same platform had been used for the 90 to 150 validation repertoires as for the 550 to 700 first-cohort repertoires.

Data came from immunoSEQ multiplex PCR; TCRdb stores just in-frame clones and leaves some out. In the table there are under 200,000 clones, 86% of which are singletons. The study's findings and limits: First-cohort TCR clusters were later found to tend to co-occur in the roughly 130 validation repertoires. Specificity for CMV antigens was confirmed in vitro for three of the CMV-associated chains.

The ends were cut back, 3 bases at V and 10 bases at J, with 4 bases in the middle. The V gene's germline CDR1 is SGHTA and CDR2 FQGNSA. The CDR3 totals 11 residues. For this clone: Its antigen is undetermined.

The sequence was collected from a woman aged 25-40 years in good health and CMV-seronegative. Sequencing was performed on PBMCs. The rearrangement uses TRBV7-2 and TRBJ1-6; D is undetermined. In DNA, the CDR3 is TGTGCCAGCAGCTTTGACTCACCCCTCCACTTT. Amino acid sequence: CASSFDSPLHF.